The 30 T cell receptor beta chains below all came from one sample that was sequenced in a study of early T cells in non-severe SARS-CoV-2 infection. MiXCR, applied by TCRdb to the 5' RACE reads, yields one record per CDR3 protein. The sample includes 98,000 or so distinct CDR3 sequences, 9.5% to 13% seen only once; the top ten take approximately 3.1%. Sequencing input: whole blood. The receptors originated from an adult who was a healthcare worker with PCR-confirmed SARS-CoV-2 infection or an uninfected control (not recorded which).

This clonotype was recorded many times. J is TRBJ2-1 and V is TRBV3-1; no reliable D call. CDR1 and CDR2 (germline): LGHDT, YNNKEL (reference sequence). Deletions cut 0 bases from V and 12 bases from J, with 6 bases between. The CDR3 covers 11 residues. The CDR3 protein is CASSQEWRQFF. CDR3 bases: TGTGCCAGCAGCCAAGAGTGGCGGCAGTTCTTC.

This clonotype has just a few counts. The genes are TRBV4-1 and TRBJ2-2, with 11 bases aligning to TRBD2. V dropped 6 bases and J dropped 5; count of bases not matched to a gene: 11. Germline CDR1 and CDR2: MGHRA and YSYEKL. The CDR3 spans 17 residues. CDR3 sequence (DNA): TGCGCCAGCAGTTACGAACTAGCGGGAGTCGAAACCGGGGAGCTGTTTTTT. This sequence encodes CASSYELAGVETGELFF.

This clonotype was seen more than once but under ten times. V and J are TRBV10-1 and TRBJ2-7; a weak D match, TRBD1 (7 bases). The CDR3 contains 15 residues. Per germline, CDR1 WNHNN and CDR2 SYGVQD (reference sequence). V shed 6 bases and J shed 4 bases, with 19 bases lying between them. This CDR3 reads CASSKGGTAVYEQYF. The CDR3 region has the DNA TGCGCCAGCAGCAAAGGGGGGACAGCGGTTTACGAGCAGTACTTC.

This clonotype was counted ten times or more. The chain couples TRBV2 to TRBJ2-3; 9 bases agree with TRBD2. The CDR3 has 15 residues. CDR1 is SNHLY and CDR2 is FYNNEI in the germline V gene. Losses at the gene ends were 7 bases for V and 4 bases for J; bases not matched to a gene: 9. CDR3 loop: CASIVGAGGPDTQYF. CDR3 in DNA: TGTGCCAGCATCGTTGGAGCGGGGGGACCAGATACGCAGTATTTT.

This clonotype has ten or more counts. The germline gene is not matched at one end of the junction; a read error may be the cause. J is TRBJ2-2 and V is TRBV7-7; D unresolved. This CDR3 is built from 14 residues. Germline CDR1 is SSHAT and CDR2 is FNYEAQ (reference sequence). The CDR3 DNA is TGTGCTAGCAGCTTATTCATGGGGACCGGGGAGCTGTTTTTT. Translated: CASSLFMGTGELFF. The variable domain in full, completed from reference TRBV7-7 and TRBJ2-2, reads GAGVSQSPRYKVTKRGQDVTLRCDPISSHATLYWYQQALGQGPEFLTYFNYEAQPDKSGLPSDRFSAERPEGSISTLTIQRTEQRDSAMYRCASSLFMGTGELFFGEGSRLTVL.

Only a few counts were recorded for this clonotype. DNA for the CDR3: TGTGCCAGCAGCTCCCGGGACTCACGGTCCGAGCAGTACTTC. Translated, it gives CASSSRDSRSEQYF. The V call is TRBV11-2, the J call TRBJ2-7; TRBD2 is a possible D gene (6 bases). Trimming cost V 4 bases and J 6 bases, with 16 bases left between them. In germline, CDR1 is SGHAT, CDR2 FQNNGV. The CDR3 runs to 14 residues.

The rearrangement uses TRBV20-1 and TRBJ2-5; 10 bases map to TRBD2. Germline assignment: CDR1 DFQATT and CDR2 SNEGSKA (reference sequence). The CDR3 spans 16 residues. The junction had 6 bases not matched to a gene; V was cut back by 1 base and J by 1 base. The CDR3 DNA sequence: TGCAGTGCTAGAGGTGGAAGCGGGAGGGCCCAAGAGACCCAGTACTTC. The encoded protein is CSARGGSGRAQETQYF.

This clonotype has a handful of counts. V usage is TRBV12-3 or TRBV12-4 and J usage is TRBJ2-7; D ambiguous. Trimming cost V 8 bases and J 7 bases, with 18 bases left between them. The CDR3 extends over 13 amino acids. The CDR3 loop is CASVRVLGREQYF. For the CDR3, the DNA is TGTGCCAGCGTTCGGGTTTTGGGAAGAGAGCAGTACTTC.

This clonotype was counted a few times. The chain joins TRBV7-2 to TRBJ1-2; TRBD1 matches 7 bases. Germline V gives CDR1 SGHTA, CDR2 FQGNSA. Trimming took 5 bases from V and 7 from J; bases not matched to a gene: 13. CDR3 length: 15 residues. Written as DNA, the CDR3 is TGTGCCAGCAGCCCCACCACCGACAGGGCTGCTGGCTACACCTTC. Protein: CASSPTTDRAAGYTF.

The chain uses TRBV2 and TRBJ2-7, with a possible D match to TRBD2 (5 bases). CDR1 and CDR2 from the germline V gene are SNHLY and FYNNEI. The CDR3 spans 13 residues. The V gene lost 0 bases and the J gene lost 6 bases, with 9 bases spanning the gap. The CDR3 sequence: CASSEADGVEQYF. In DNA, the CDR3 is TGTGCCAGCAGTGAAGCGGACGGGGTCGAGCAGTACTTC.

In nucleotides, the CDR3 is TGTGCCAGCAGCCACCTAGCCGATACAGATACGCAGTATTTT. As protein: CASSHLADTDTQYF. This rearrangement joins TRBV14 to TRBJ2-3; TRBD2 might be the D (5 bases). The CDR3 sequence is 14 residues long. Germline assignment: CDR1 SGHDN and CDR2 FVKESK. Trimming removed 3 bases at V and 3 bases at J, with 10 bases between.

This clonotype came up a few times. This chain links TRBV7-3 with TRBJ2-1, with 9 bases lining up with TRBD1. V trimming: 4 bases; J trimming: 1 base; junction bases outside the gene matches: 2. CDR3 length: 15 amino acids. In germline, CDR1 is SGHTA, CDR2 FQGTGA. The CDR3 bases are TGTGCCAGCAGCTCGGACAGGGGATCCTACAATGAGCAGTTCTTC. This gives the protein CASSSDRGSYNEQFF.

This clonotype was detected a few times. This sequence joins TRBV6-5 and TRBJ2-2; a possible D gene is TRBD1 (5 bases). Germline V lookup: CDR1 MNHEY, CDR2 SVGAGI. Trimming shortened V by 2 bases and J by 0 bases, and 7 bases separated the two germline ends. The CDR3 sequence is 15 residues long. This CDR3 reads CASSYGAANTGELFF. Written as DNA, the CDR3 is TGTGCCAGCAGTTACGGGGCCGCGAACACCGGGGAGCTGTTTTTT.

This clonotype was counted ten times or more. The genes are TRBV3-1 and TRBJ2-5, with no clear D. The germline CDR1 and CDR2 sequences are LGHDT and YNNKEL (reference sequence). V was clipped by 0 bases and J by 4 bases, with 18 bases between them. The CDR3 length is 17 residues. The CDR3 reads CASSQDIQDLPGETQYF. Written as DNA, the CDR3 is TGTGCCAGCAGCCAAGATATCCAGGACCTTCCAGGAGAGACCCAGTACTTC.

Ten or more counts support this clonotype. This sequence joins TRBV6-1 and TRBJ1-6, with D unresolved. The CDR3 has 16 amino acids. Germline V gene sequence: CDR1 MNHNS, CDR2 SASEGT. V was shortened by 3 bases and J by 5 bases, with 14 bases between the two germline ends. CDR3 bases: TGTGCCAGCAGTGACTCCTCTGCGGGAAATAATTCACCCCTCCACTTT. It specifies CASSDSSAGNNSPLHF.

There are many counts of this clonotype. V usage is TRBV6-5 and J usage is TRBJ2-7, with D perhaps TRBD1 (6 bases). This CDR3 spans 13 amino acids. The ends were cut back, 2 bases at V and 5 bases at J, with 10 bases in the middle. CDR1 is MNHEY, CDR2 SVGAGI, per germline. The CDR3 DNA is TGTGCCAGCAGTTACGAATGGGGGCACGAGCAGTACTTC. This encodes CASSYEWGHEQYF.

Here the CDR3 reads CASRAGQSYEQYF. The CDR3 coding sequence is TGCGCCAGCAGAGCGGGACAGAGTTACGAGCAGTACTTC. The J gene is TRBJ2-7, the V gene TRBV10-2; either TRBD1 or TRBD2 may supply D (7 bases each). This CDR3 comprises 13 residues. Trimming stripped 6 bases from V and 4 bases from J, with 13 bases between. Germline-derived CDR1 and CDR2 are WSHSY and SAAADI.

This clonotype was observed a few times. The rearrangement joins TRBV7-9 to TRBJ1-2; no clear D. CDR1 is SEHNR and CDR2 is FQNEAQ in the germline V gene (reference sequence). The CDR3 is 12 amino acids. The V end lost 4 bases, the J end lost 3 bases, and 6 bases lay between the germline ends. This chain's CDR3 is CASSSTDYGYTF. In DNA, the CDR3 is TGTGCCAGCAGCTCGACGGACTATGGCTACACCTTC.

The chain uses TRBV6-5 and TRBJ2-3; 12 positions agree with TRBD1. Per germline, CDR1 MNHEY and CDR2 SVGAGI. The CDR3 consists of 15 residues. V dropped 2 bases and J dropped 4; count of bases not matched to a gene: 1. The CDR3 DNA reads TGTGCCAGCAGTTACGGGACAGGGGGCGCAGATACGCAGTATTTT. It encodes CASSYGTGGADTQYF.

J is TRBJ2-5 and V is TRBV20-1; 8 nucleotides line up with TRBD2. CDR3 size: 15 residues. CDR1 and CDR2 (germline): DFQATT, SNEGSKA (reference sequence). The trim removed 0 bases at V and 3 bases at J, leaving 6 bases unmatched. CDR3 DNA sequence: TGCAGTGCTAGAGATCCAGCGGGGGCCGAAGAGACCCAGTACTTC. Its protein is CSARDPAGAEETQYF.

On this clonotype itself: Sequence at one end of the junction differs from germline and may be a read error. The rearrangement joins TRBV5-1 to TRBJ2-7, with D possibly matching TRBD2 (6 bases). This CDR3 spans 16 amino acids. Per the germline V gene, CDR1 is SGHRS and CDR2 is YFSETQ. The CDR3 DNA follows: TGCGCCAGAAGCTCGGCCCCGGGGCTAGCGCAGTACGAGCAGTACTTC. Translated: CARSSAPGLAQYEQYF. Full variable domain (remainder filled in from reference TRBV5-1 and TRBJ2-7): KAGVTQTPRYLIKTRGQQVTLSCSPISGHRSVSWYQQTPGQGLQFLFEYFSETQRNKGNFPGRFSGRQFSNSRSEMNVSTLELGDSALYLCARSSAPGLAQYEQYFGPGTRLTVT.

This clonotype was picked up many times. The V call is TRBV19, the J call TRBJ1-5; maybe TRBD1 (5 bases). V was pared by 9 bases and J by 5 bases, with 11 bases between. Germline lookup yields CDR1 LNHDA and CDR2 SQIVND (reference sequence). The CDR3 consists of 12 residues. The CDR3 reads CASRVRDQPQHF. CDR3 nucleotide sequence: TGTGCCAGCAGGGTAAGGGATCAGCCCCAGCATTTT.

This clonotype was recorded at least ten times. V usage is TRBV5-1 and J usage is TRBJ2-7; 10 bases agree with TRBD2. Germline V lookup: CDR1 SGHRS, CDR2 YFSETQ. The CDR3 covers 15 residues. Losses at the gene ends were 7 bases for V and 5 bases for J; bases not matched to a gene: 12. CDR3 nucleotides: TGCGCCAGCCGAAACTCCCTAGCGGGAGCGGACGAGCAGTACTTC. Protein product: CASRNSLAGADEQYF.

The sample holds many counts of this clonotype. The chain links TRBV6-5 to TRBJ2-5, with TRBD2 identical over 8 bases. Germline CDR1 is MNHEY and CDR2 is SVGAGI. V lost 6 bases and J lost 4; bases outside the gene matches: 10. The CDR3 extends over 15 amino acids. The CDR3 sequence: CASRPGTSRSETQYF. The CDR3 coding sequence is TGTGCCAGCAGACCCGGGACTAGTCGTTCAGAGACCCAGTACTTC.

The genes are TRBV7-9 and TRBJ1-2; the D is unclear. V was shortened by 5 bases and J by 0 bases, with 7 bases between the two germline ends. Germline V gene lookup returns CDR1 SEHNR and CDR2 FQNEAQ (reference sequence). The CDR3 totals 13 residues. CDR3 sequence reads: CASSPAANYGYTF. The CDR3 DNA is TGTGCCAGCAGCCCCGCCGCTAACTATGGCTACACCTTC. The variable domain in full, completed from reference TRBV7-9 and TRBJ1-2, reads DTGVSQNPRHKITKRGQNVTFRCDPISEHNRLYWYRQTLGQGPEFLTYFQNEAQLEKSRLLSDRFSAERPKGSFSTLEIQRTEQGDSAMYLCASSPAANYGYTFGSGTRLTVV.

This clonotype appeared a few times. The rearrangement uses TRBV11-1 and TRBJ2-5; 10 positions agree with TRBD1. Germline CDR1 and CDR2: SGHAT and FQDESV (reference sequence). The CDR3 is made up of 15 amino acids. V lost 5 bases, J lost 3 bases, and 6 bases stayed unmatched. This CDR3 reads CASSRDRGLKETQYF. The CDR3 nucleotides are TGTGCCAGCAGCCGGGACAGGGGACTTAAAGAGACCCAGTACTTC.

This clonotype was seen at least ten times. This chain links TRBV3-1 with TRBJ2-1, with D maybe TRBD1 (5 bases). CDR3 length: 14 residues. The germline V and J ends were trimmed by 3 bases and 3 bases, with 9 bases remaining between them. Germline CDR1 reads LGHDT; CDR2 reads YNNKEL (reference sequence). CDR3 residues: CASSHWGGYNEQFF. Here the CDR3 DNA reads TGTGCCAGCAGCCATTGGGGCGGCTACAATGAGCAGTTCTTC.

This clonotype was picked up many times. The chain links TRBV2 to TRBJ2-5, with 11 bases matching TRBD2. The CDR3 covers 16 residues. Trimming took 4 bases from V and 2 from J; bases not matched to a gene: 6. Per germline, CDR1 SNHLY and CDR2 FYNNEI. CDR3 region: CASSAGLAGSQETQYF. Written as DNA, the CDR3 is TGTGCCAGCAGTGCCGGACTAGCGGGCTCACAAGAGACCCAGTACTTC. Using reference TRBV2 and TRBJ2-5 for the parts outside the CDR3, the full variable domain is EPEVTQTPSHQVTQMGQEVILRCVPISNHLYFYWYRQILGQKVEFLVSFYNNEISEKSEIFDDQFSVERPDGSNFTLKIRSTKLEDSAMYFCASSAGLAGSQETQYFGPGTRLLVL.

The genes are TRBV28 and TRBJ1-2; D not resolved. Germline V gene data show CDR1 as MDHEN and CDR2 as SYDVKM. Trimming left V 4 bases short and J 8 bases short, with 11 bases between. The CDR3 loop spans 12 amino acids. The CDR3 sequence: CASSSIGEGYTF. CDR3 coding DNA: TGTGCCAGCAGTTCCATCGGGGAAGGCTACACCTTC.

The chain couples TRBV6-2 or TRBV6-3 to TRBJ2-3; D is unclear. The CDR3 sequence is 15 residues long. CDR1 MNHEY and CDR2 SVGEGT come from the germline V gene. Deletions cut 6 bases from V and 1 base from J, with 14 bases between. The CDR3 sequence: CASSLWVGGTDTQYF. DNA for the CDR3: TGTGCCAGCAGCCTCTGGGTTGGAGGCACAGATACGCAGTATTTT.